One sample yielded the 16 T cell receptor beta chains listed below, sequenced in a study of cytomegalovirus exposure and HLA in healthy donors. Both 60 Vbeta primers and 13 Jbeta primers went into the PCR. Repertoires were generated with immunoSEQ multiplex PCR, while TCRdb's copy carries only in-frame clones and drops some. The table lists approximately 160,000 clones, around 68% of them singletons. Sequencing was carried out using PBMCs. The receptors originated from a middle-aged woman in good health and CMV-seropositive.

This rearrangement joins TRBV9 to TRBJ1-3, with D maybe TRBD1 (5 bases). The CDR3 totals 15 residues. The V gene lost 0 bases and the J gene lost 4 bases, with 11 bases spanning the gap. Germline V CDR1 and CDR2: SGDLS, YYNGEE. The CDR3 DNA reads TGTGCCAGCAGCGTAGTGGTGACAGCCGGAAACACCATATATTTT. Its protein product is CASSVVVTAGNTIYF.

This clone was picked up a small number of times. The chain is built from TRBV19 and TRBJ2-7; 7 bases are shared with TRBD1. The CDR3 runs to 12 residues. V dropped 5 bases and J dropped 6; count of bases not matched to a gene: 4. Germline V lookup: CDR1 LNHDA, CDR2 SQIVND (reference sequence). In DNA, the CDR3 is TGTGCCAGTAGTCTACAGGGGAGCGAGCAGTACTTC. Translated: CASSLQGSEQYF. Variable domain in full (rest from reference TRBV19 and TRBJ2-7): DGGITQSPKYLFRKEGQNVTLSCEQNLNHDAMYWYRQDPGQGLRLIYYSQIVNDFQKGDIAEGYSVSREKKESFPLTVTSAQKNPTAFYLCASSLQGSEQYFGPGTRLTVT.

Concerning this clone: A junction boundary mismatches the germline segment, possibly from a read error. The chain is built from TRBV7-7 and TRBJ1-1, with D possibly matching TRBD1 (6 bases). This CDR3 comprises 14 residues. Germline-derived CDR1 and CDR2 are SSHAT and FNYEAQ (reference sequence). Here the CDR3 reads CASSLGRDTVEAFF. CDR3 coding DNA: TGTGCTAGCAGCTTAGGCCGGGACACAGTCGAAGCTTTCTTT.

The chain joins TRBV18 to TRBJ2-7, with a weak D call TRBD1 (5 bases). Between the trimmed V and J ends, which lost 3 bases and 2 bases, there was a span of 14 bases. Germline CDR1 and CDR2: KGHSH and LQKENI. This CDR3 region has 15 residues. This CDR3 is CASSPEGAGTYEQYF. CDR3 DNA: TGTGCCAGCTCACCGGAAGGGGCAGGGACCTACGAGCAGTACTTC.

This clone was recorded only once. V usage is TRBV5-5 and J usage is TRBJ1-3; D remains ambiguous. Trimming removed 5 bases from V and 0 bases from J, with 12 bases in between. Looked up from germline, CDR1 is SGHKS and CDR2 is YYEKEE (reference sequence). This CDR3 region has 15 residues. Written as DNA, the CDR3 is TGTGCCAGCAGTCGCTCGGGATTCTCTGGAAACACCATATATTTT. Its translation: CASSRSGFSGNTIYF.

The CDR3 DNA follows: TGTGCCAGCAGCGTAGGGGTTGATACGGACTACGAGCAGTACTTC. This sequence encodes CASSVGVDTDYEQYF. The chain uses TRBV9 and TRBJ2-5; no reliable D call. The tail of the sequence fits TRBJ2-7 better, so the J call may be wrong. The CDR3 covers 15 residues. Germline V gene data show CDR1 as SGDLS and CDR2 as YYNGEE.

This clone was recorded only once. This rearrangement joins TRBV9 to TRBJ2-5; a possible D gene is TRBD1 (6 bases). Germline-derived CDR1 and CDR2 are SGDLS and YYNGEE. V was shortened by 1 base and J by 2 bases, with 12 bases between the two germline ends. The CDR3 length is 15 residues. The CDR3 DNA sequence: TGTGCCAGCAGCGTACGGGACACCACGCAAGAGACCCAGTACTTC. Protein: CASSVRDTTQETQYF.

This chain links TRBV15 with TRBJ2-5; 8 bases fit TRBD1. The CDR3 is 16 residues long. Germline V gene sequence: CDR1 LNHNV, CDR2 YYDKDF (reference sequence). V shed 1 base, J shed 4 bases, and the junction held 8 bases outside the gene matches. CDR3 sequence reads: CATSRGQGNEGETQYF. The CDR3 nucleotides are TGTGCCACCAGCAGAGGACAGGGGAACGAGGGAGAGACCCAGTACTTC. The whole variable domain, filled in from reference TRBV15 and TRBJ2-5, reads DAMVIQNPRYQVTQFGKPVTLSCSQTLNHNVMYWYQQKSSQAPKLLFHYYDKDFNNEADTPDNFQSRRPNTSFCFLDIRSPGLGDTAMYLCATSRGQGNEGETQYFGPGTRLLVL.

The chain joins TRBV10-3 to TRBJ2-7, with D possibly being TRBD1 (6 bases). The CDR3 is made up of 16 amino acids. Looked up from germline, CDR1 is ENHRY and CDR2 is SYGVKD. V was cut by 0 bases and J by 1 base, with 13 bases left in between. In DNA form, the CDR3 reads TGTGCCATCAGTGAGTCTATGAACAGGGTGTCCTACGAGCAGTACTTC. Translated, it gives CAISESMNRVSYEQYF.

The chain is built from TRBV7-3 and TRBJ2-5; D possibly corresponds to TRBD1 (6 bases). The J call may be mistaken, given a closer DNA end match to TRBJ2-7. CDR3 length: 13 residues. Germline CDR1 is SGHTA and CDR2 is FQGTGA. The CDR3 DNA follows: TGTGCCAGCAGCTACAGGGTTACCGACGAGCAGTACTTC. Translated, it gives CASSYRVTDEQYF.

This clone appeared a few times. This chain uses TRBV5-1 with TRBJ2-1, with 8 bases that match TRBD1. V lost 4 bases and J lost 8; bases outside the gene matches: 11. The CDR3 is 15 residues long. Germline V gives CDR1 SGHRS, CDR2 YFSETQ. CDR3 in amino acids: CASSADWTGYDEQFF. DNA of the CDR3: TGCGCCAGCAGCGCGGATTGGACAGGGTACGATGAGCAGTTCTTC. The full variable domain, in which reference TRBV5-1 and TRBJ2-1 provide the parts outside the CDR3, is KAGVTQTPRYLIKTRGQQVTLSCSPISGHRSVSWYQQTPGQGLQFLFEYFSETQRNKGNFPGRFSGRQFSNSRSEMNVSTLELGDSALYLCASSADWTGYDEQFFGPGTRLTVL.

The V gene is TRBV6-5, the J gene TRBJ1-1; D is unresolved. CDR1 and CDR2 from the germline V gene are MNHEY and SVGAGI. The ends were cut back, 0 bases at V and 2 bases at J, with 10 bases in the middle. CDR3 length: 15 amino acids. CDR3 nucleotide sequence: TGTGCCAGCAGTTACTCGTTAGAAATAAACACTGAAGCTTTCTTT. Translated, it gives CASSYSLEINTEAFF.

The rearrangement joins TRBV11-3 to TRBJ2-2; D is unclear. This CDR3 region has 16 residues. Trimming took off 0 bases at V and 5 bases at J, with 13 bases between the two ends. CDR1 is SGHNT and CDR2 is YENEEA in the germline V gene. CDR3 loop: CASSLDWIPGTGELFF. The CDR3 DNA reads as TGTGCCAGCAGCTTAGATTGGATTCCAGGTACCGGGGAGCTGTTTTTT.

This clone came up a few times. V gene TRBV27 combines with J gene TRBJ2-7; 7 bases match TRBD1. This CDR3 contains 15 residues. Losses at the gene ends were 4 bases for V and 2 bases for J; bases not matched to a gene: 8. Germline V gene lookup returns CDR1 MNHEY and CDR2 SMNVEV (reference sequence). The CDR3 DNA is TGTGCCAGCAGTTCCCCACAGGGGCGGCCCTACGAGCAGTACTTC. Translated: CASSSPQGRPYEQYF.

The chain joins TRBV20-1 to TRBJ2-7; the D gene is possibly TRBD2 (5 bases). Germline values: CDR1 DFQATT, CDR2 SNEGSKA (reference sequence). Deletions cut 8 bases from V and 0 bases from J, with 8 bases between. This CDR3 has 11 residues. CDR3 region: CSRTDSYEQYF. The DNA for the CDR3 is TGCAGTCGGACTGACTCCTACGAGCAGTACTTC.

This chain links TRBV2 with TRBJ2-1, with 11 bases that match TRBD2. V lost 4 bases and J lost 1; bases outside the gene matches: 3. The CDR3 consists of 16 residues. CDR1 is SNHLY, CDR2 FYNNEI, per germline. DNA of the CDR3: TGTGCCAGCAGTGGAGGGACTAGCGGATCCTACAATGAGCAGTTCTTC. This encodes CASSGGTSGSYNEQFF.